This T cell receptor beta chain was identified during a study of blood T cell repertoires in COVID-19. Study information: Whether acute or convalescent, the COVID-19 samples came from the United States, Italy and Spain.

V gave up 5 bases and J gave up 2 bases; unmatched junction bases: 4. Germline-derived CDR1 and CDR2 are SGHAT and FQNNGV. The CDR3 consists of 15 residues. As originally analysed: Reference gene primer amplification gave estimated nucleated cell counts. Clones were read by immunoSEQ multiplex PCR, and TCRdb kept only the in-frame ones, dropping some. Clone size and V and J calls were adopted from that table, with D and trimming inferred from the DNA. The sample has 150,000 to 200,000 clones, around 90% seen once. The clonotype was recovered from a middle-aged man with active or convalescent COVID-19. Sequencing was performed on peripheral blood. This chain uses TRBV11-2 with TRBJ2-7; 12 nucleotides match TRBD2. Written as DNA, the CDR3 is TGTGCCAGCAGCGCCTCTAGCGGGAGGGCCTACGAGCAGTACTTC. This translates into CASSASSGRAYEQYF.